Listed below are T cell receptor beta chains from one sample, sequenced in a study of blood T cell repertoires in COVID-19. The table came from immunoSEQ multiplex PCR; TCRdb's copy has only in-frame clones and leaves some out. The repertoire includes roughly 300,000 clones, roughly 85% of them detected once, and approximately 12% sits in the top ten. Input material: peripheral blood. All receptors come from a human donor in a cohort sampled during active COVID-19. Each CDR3 is given with its conserved first and last residue. Each record gives: D gene, V gene, J gene, CDR3 length, clone size, CDR3 protein, CDR3 DNA. D genes are given only for firm matches. Size is stated for part of the rows, as once, few or many counts, or as a class when the clone is expanded.

-	TRBV6-5	TRBJ1-5	15	-	CASSLSGAFNQPQHF	TGTGCCAGCAGTCTCTCAGGGGCCTTCAATCAGCCCCAGCATTTT
-	TRBV7-6	TRBJ2-3	16	-	CASSPNSAAAPDTQYF	TGTGCCAGCAGTCCTAATTCTGCCGCGGCGCCAGATACGCAGTATTTT
TRBD2	TRBV6-2/TRBV6-3	TRBJ2-1	16	-	CASSYSASGFYNEQFF	TGTGCCAGCAGTTACTCGGCTAGCGGATTCTACAATGAGCAGTTCTTC
TRBD2	TRBV27	TRBJ2-7	15	-	CASSRRLAGGYEQYF	TGTGCCAGCAGTCGTAGACTAGCGGGAGGCTACGAGCAGTACTTC
-	TRBV7-9	TRBJ1-5	14	-	CASSVTGGDQPQHF	TGTGCCAGCAGCGTAACGGGCGGGGATCAGCCCCAGCATTTT
-	TRBV7-2	TRBJ1-2	16	-	CASSLTPGLQRKGYTF	TGTGCCAGCAGCTTAACGCCAGGGCTGCAAAGGAAGGGCTACACCTTC
-	TRBV4-1	TRBJ1-5	15	-	CASSRSGGGFQPQHF	TGCGCCAGCAGCCGAAGCGGGGGGGGCTTTCAGCCCCAGCATTTT
-	TRBV6-2/TRBV6-3	TRBJ1-1	13	-	CASSWGGNTEAFF	TGTGCCAGCAGTTGGGGGGGGAACACTGAAGCTTTCTTT
TRBD1	TRBV19	TRBJ1-1	16	-	CASSHWTGLTDTEAFF	TGTGCCAGTAGCCATTGGACAGGGTTAACAGACACTGAAGCTTTCTTT
TRBD2	TRBV10-3	TRBJ2-1	16	-	CAISVNSGRGDNEQFF	TGTGCCATCAGTGTTAATAGCGGGAGAGGCGACAATGAGCAGTTCTTC
-	TRBV10-3	TRBJ1-5	12	-	CAISESDQPQHF	TGTGCCATCAGTGAGTCCGATCAGCCCCAGCATTTT
TRBD1	TRBV7-6	TRBJ2-7	13	-	CASSRGQLDEQYF	TGTGCCAGCAGCCGGGGACAGCTGGACGAGCAGTACTTC
TRBD2	TRBV19	TRBJ2-5	15	few	CASRGASGRQETQYF	TGTGCCAGTAGGGGGGCTAGCGGGAGGCAAGAGACCCAGTACTTC
-	TRBV5-1	TRBJ2-1	16	-	CASSLTFYSSYNEQFF	TGCGCCAGCAGCTTGACCTTCTATAGCTCCTACAATGAGCAGTTCTTC
TRBD1	TRBV5-8	TRBJ2-7	14	-	CASSLSGAGGEQYF	TGTGCCAGCAGCCTAAGTGGGGCAGGGGGCGAGCAGTACTTC
TRBD2	TRBV7-2	TRBJ2-7	16	-	CASSSRGIAGSYEQYF	TGTGCCAGCAGCTCTAGGGGGATAGCGGGAAGCTACGAGCAGTACTTC
-	TRBV4-3	TRBJ1-5	17	-	CASSQDLGAAGNQPQHF	TGCGCCAGCAGCCAAGATTTGGGGGCAGCCGGCAATCAGCCCCAGCATTTT
-	TRBV3-1/TRBV3-2	TRBJ1-2	14	-	CASSQALGGYGYTF	TGTGCCAGCAGCCAAGCTCTAGGGGGCTATGGCTACACCTTC
-	TRBV28	TRBJ2-5	13	-	CASSLSVGETQYF	TGTGCCAGCAGTTTAAGCGTGGGAGAGACCCAGTACTTC
TRBD2	TRBV9	TRBJ2-7	15	-	CASSTRAGVAYEQYF	TGTGCCAGCAGCACACGAGCGGGAGTAGCCTACGAGCAGTACTTC
-	TRBV19	TRBJ1-2	12	-	CASLLAGYGYTF	TGTGCCAGTCTACTCGCTGGCTATGGCTACACCTTC
TRBD2	TRBV6-5	TRBJ2-7	15	-	CASWAAGTSGYEQYF	TGTGCCAGCTGGGCTGCCGGGACTAGCGGGTACGAGCAGTACTTC
TRBD2	TRBV6-5	TRBJ2-7	15	once	CASSYDTGGPYEQYF	TGTGCCAGCAGTTACGACACGGGAGGGCCGTACGAGCAGTACTTC
-	TRBV19	TRBJ2-2	22	-	CASSIINRFGLAPKANTGELFF	TGTGCCAGTAGTATAATCAATCGTTTCGGGCTAGCTCCTAAAGCGAACACCGGGGAGCTGTTTTTT
-	TRBV3-1/TRBV3-2	TRBJ2-6	16	-	CASSRQRNSGANVLTF	TGTGCCAGCAGCCGACAGAGAAACTCTGGGGCCAACGTCCTGACTTTC
-	TRBV24-1	TRBJ2-2	18	-	CATSEAGDITPNTGELFF	TGTGCCACCAGTGAAGCCGGGGACATCACTCCGAACACCGGGGAGCTGTTTTTT
-	TRBV12-3/TRBV12-4	TRBJ2-7	13	-	CASSGGTPYEQYF	TGTGCCAGCAGTGGGGGGACCCCCTACGAGCAGTACTTC
TRBD2	TRBV2	TRBJ2-3	16	once	CASSPYLSGRADTQYF	TGTGCCAGCAGTCCCTATCTCAGCGGGAGAGCTGATACGCAGTATTTT
TRBD1	TRBV2	TRBJ1-1	14	-	CASRPGQGFTEAFF	TGTGCCAGCAGACCGGGACAGGGGTTCACTGAAGCTTTCTTT
-	TRBV19	TRBJ2-2	16	-	CASKGAGAMTIGELFF	TGTGCCAGTAAGGGCGCAGGGGCTATGACTATCGGGGAGCTGTTTTTT
TRBD1	TRBV6-5	TRBJ1-2	16	-	CASSSGGTGVDYGYTF	TGTGCCAGCAGTTCGGGTGGGACAGGGGTGGACTATGGCTACACCTTC
-	TRBV27	TRBJ1-4	13	few	CASSPGLVGELFF	TGTGCCAGCAGTCCGGGACTGGTTGGTGAACTGTTTTTT